Listed below are T cell receptor beta chains from one sample, sequenced in a study of T cell responses to AZD1222 COVID-19 vaccine. Repertoires were generated with immunoSEQ multiplex PCR, while TCRdb's copy carries only in-frame clones and drops some. The sample lists some 130,000 clones; roughly 90% were seen once. Specimen: peripheral blood, collected on day 0 of AZD1222 vaccination. Every receptor here comes from an adult in good health. Both conserved end residues are trimmed from each CDR3. Fields, in order: V gene, J gene, clone size, CDR3 protein. The size field is filled for only some rows; it gives once, few, many or a size class.

V: TRBV27
J: TRBJ2-2
size: -
CDR3: ASSLYRGGGGELF

V: TRBV27
J: TRBJ2-5
size: -
CDR3: ASRSRGGRQETQY

V: TRBV7-6
J: TRBJ1-1
size: -
CDR3: ASLPFGGAGEAF

V: TRBV6-5
J: TRBJ1-2
size: -
CDR3: ASRGETNYGYT

V: TRBV7-6
J: TRBJ2-3
size: -
CDR3: ASSLVGGESTDTQY

V: TRBV28
J: TRBJ2-7
size: -
CDR3: ASSSGTPGEY

V: TRBV9
J: TRBJ1-5
size: -
CDR3: ASSRWDTSNQPQH

V: TRBV6-5
J: TRBJ1-5
size: -
CDR3: ASSYSYRVNQPQH

V: TRBV19
J: TRBJ1-5
size: -
CDR3: ASKGGIYQPQH

V: TRBV2
J: TRBJ1-6
size: -
CDR3: ASSGMESPLH

V: TRBV21-1
J: TRBJ2-1
size: -
CDR3: ASSASGPHRGEQF

V: TRBV18
J: TRBJ1-1
size: -
CDR3: ASSPPFSRFEAF

V: TRBV2
J: TRBJ2-2
size: -
CDR3: ASSVGGYTGELF

V: TRBV5-6
J: TRBJ2-7
size: -
CDR3: ASRLQGAGPYEQY

V: TRBV7-2
J: TRBJ2-3
size: -
CDR3: ASSLEGARRLSTQY

V: TRBV6-5
J: TRBJ1-3
size: -
CDR3: ASRGTLRSGNTIY

V: TRBV5-6
J: TRBJ2-2
size: -
CDR3: ASSPPVPRLTGELF

V: TRBV5-4
J: TRBJ1-4
size: -
CDR3: ASSVGQGATNEKLF

V: TRBV6-5
J: TRBJ1-4
size: -
CDR3: ASSYGLGEKLF

V: TRBV5-5
J: TRBJ1-1
size: -
CDR3: ASSLAVSNTEAF

V: TRBV10-2
J: TRBJ1-4
size: few
CDR3: ASTKRGGEKLF

V: TRBV18
J: TRBJ2-3
size: -
CDR3: ASSPLGSSTDTQY

V: TRBV6-5
J: TRBJ2-5
size: -
CDR3: ASSLQGGVQETQY

V: TRBV2
J: TRBJ1-2
size: once
CDR3: ASTGEGGYT

V: TRBV7-3
J: TRBJ1-6
size: -
CDR3: ASSSGQTNSPLH

V: TRBV10-3
J: TRBJ2-5
size: -
CDR3: AISESGSRETQY

V: TRBV7-9
J: TRBJ2-3
size: -
CDR3: ASSPRTSGLPAGLDTQY

V: TRBV7-2
J: TRBJ2-5
size: -
CDR3: ASSSGTGGRETQY

V: TRBV19
J: TRBJ1-6
size: once
CDR3: ASSTRQGWNSPLH

V: TRBV7-8
J: TRBJ2-1
size: -
CDR3: ASSSKAGLAGDNEQF

V: TRBV3-1/TRBV3-2
J: TRBJ2-1
size: once
CDR3: ASSHRLAGGLRASEQF

V: TRBV21-1
J: TRBJ2-7
size: -
CDR3: ASFLSGPYEQY